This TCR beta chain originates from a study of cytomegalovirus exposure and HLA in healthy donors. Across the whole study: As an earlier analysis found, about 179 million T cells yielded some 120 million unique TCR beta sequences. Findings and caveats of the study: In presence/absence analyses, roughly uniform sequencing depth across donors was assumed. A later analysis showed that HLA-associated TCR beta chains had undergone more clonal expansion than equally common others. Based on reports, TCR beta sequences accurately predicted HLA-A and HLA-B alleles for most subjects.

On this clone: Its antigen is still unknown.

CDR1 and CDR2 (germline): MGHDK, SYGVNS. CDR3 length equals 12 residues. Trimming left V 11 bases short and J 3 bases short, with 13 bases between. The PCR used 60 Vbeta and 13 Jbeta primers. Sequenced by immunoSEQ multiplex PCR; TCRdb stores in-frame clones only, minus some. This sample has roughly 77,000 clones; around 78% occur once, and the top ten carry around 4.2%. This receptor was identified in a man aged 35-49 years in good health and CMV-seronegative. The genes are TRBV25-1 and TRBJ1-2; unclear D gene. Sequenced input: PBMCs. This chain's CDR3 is CAAGRVDYGYTF. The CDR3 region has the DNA TGTGCCGCTGGGAGGGTCGACTATGGCTACACCTTC.